The sequence of this T cell receptor (beta chain) was determined in a study of cytomegalovirus exposure and HLA in healthy donors. The PCR contained 60 Vbeta and 13 Jbeta primers. Using immunoSEQ multiplex PCR, the repertoire was profiled, and TCRdb retains in-frame clones only, with some absent. The sample holds approximately 160,000 clones, around 72% seen once. CDR3 length: 15 residues. V lost 0 bases, J lost 1 base, and 10 bases lay in between. Germline V gene data show CDR1 as SGHRS and CDR2 as YFSETQ. The chain recombines TRBV5-1 with TRBJ1-1; tentatively, D is TRBD1 (5 bases). The TCR sequence derives from a man younger than 35 in good health and CMV-seronegative. The sequenced material came from PBMCs. This chain's CDR3 is CASSLAGGGNTEAFF. The CDR3 DNA reads TGCGCCAGCAGCTTGGCTGGGGGAGGGAACACTGAAGCTTTCTTT.